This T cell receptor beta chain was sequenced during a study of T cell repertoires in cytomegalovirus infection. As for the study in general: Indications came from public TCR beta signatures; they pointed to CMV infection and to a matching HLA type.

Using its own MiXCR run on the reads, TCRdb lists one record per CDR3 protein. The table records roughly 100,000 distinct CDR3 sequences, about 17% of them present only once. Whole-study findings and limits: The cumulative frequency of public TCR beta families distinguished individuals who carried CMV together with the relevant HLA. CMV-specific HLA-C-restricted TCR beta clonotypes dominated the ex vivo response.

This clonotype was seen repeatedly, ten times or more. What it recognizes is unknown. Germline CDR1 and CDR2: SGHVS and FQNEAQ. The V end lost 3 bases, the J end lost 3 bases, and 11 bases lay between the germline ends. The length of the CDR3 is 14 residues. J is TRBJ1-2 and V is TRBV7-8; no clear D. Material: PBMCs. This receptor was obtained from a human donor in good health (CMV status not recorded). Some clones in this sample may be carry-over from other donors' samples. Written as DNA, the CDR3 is TGTGCCAGCAGCTTCGAGTGGGTCCACTATGGCTACACCTTC. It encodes CASSFEWVHYGYTF.